In this sample, the clone carrying this T cell receptor beta chain turned up many times. Its cognate antigen is unknown. This CDR3 has 15 residues. Trimming took 10 bases from V and 2 from J, leaving 20 bases between them. Germline CDR1 ENHRY, CDR2 SYGVKD. The data stem from a study of T cell repertoires in cytomegalovirus infection. Overall study context: Indications of both CMV infection and matching HLA type were provided by public TCR beta signatures. The study's findings and limits: Cumulative public TCR beta family frequency identified carriers of CMV plus the relevant HLA. The response measured ex vivo was dominated by TCR beta clonotypes (HLA-C-restricted and CMV-specific).

TCRdb analysed the reads with MiXCR anew, one entry per CDR3 protein. Counted here are roughly 500,000 distinct CDR3 sequences, about 11% occurring once; the ten biggest clones make up roughly a tenth. Sequencing was performed on PBMCs. This receptor was identified in a human donor in good health (CMV status not recorded). Some clones in this sample may be carry-over from other donors' samples. The chain recombines TRBV10-3 with TRBJ1-1; TRBD1 might be the D (5 bases). The CDR3 sequence: CATGRQGGVNTEAFF. The CDR3 nucleotides are TGTGCCACAGGGAGGCAGGGAGGAGTCAACACTGAAGCTTTCTTT.